The 26 T cell receptor beta chains below were found in one sample sequenced in a study of OX40 agonist ivuxolimab in advanced cancers. Sequencing was performed with immunoSEQ multiplex PCR; in TCRdb, only in-frame clones are kept and a portion is missing. The sample has 78,000 or so clones; 86% are singletons. Source: CD4+ or CD8+ T cells sorted from blood, taken in a trial of the OX40 agonist ivuxolimab. These receptor sequences come from an adult with an advanced solid tumor such as melanoma, head and neck, liver or kidney cancer.

This rearrangement joins TRBV19 to TRBJ1-5; D might be TRBD1 (5 bases). CDR1 is LNHDA, CDR2 SQIVND, per germline (reference sequence). V was shortened by 5 bases and J by 7 bases, with 21 bases between the two germline ends. The CDR3 runs 16 residues. The CDR3 nucleotides are TGTGCCAGTAGTGACGGTCGTCAGGTGAGGGACCAGCCCCAGCATTTT. It yields the protein CASSDGRQVRDQPQHF.

This clone was observed once. The chain joins TRBV11-3 to TRBJ1-1; D not resolved. Trimming cost V 1 base and J 4 bases, with 7 bases left between them. The CDR3 covers 13 residues. Germline V gene sequence: CDR1 SGHNT, CDR2 YENEEA. CDR3 sequence (DNA): TGTGCCAGCAGCTTAGTGGGCTTCACTGAAGCTTTCTTT. Residues: CASSLVGFTEAFF.

The rearrangement uses TRBV18 and TRBJ2-7; D gene unclear. CDR1 KGHSH and CDR2 LQKENI come from the germline V gene. V shed 2 bases and J shed 5 bases, with 10 bases lying between them. The CDR3 contains 13 residues. CDR3: CASSPFPKDEQYF. DNA for the CDR3: TGTGCCAGCTCACCATTCCCCAAAGACGAGCAGTACTTC.

The CDR3 DNA follows: TGTGCCAGCAGGAGCCCCGGGACAGCTAGCACAGATACGCAGTATTTT. As protein: CASRSPGTASTDTQYF. The chain joins TRBV2 to TRBJ2-3, with 7 positions matching TRBD1. Germline V gives CDR1 SNHLY, CDR2 FYNNEI. V shed 6 bases and J 0 bases; nucleotides not matched to a gene: 9. The CDR3 spans 16 residues.

The gene calls are TRBV19 and TRBJ2-5, with 10 bases fitting TRBD1. J was trimmed by 5 bases and V by 5 bases; bases with no gene match: 5. The length of the CDR3 is 14 residues. Per germline, CDR1 LNHDA and CDR2 SQIVND (reference sequence). CDR3 region: CASSSPGQGETQYF. The CDR3 DNA is TGTGCCAGTAGTTCCCCGGGACAGGGGGAGACCCAGTACTTC.

The rearrangement links TRBV7-2 to TRBJ2-7; 7 bases agree with TRBD2. Germline loops: CDR1 SGHTA, CDR2 FQGNSA. The CDR3 covers 16 residues. After removal of 2 bases from V and 0 bases from J, the junction contained 7 bases not matched to a gene. The CDR3 is CASSLRAGRDSYEQYF. CDR3 nucleotide sequence: TGTGCCAGCAGCTTAAGAGCGGGACGGGACTCCTACGAGCAGTACTTC. The whole variable domain, remainder taken from reference TRBV7-2 and TRBJ2-7, is GAGVSQSPSNKVTEKGKDVELRCDPISGHTALYWYRQSLGQGLEFLIYFQGNSAPDKSGLPSDRFSAERTGGSVSTLTIQRTQQEDSAVYLCASSLRAGRDSYEQYFGPGTRLTVT.

The chain uses TRBV5-1 and TRBJ2-7; tentative D call: TRBD2 (5 bases). The CDR3 is 16 amino acids. Looked up from germline, CDR1 is SGHRS and CDR2 is YFSETQ. V shed 0 bases and J shed 0 bases, with 13 bases lying between them. In DNA form, the CDR3 reads TGCGCCAGCAGCTTGGACAGCGGAGGCTCCTCCTACGAGCAGTACTTC. Its protein is CASSLDSGGSSYEQYF.

The chain uses TRBV27 and TRBJ2-6; D gene unclear. Deletions cut 6 bases from V and 1 base from J, with 4 bases between. In germline, CDR1 is MNHEY, CDR2 SMNVEV (reference sequence). This CDR3 is 13 amino acids long. CDR3 bases: TGTGCCAGCAGGTTGTCTGGGGCCAACGTCCTGACTTTC. Its protein product is CASRLSGANVLTF.

The chain carries TRBV7-2 and TRBJ2-7; tentatively, D is TRBD2 (5 bases). V lost 2 bases to trimming and J lost 3 bases, with 11 bases between them. The germline CDR1 and CDR2 sequences are SGHTA and FQGNSA. CDR3 length: 14 residues. The CDR3 reads CASSLKREVYEQYF. CDR3 nucleotide sequence: TGTGCCAGCAGCTTAAAGAGGGAAGTCTACGAGCAGTACTTC.

The chain couples TRBV5-1 to TRBJ2-3; TRBD2 matches 11 bases. Trimming at V came to 4 bases and at J to 8 bases, leaving 9 bases not matched to a gene. Germline assignment: CDR1 SGHRS and CDR2 YFSETQ. The CDR3 is made up of 15 amino acids. This chain's CDR3 is CASSQGLADRGTQYF. The CDR3 coding sequence is TGCGCCAGCAGCCAGGGACTAGCGGATCGCGGTACGCAGTATTTT. Full variable domain (remainder filled in from reference TRBV5-1 and TRBJ2-3): KAGVTQTPRYLIKTRGQQVTLSCSPISGHRSVSWYQQTPGQGLQFLFEYFSETQRNKGNFPGRFSGRQFSNSRSEMNVSTLELGDSALYLCASSQGLADRGTQYFGPGTRLTVL.

The CDR3 spells CASSLQGQPQHF. CDR3 DNA: TGCGCCAGCAGTTTGCAGGGCCAGCCCCAGCATTTT. The chain is built from TRBV5-1 and TRBJ1-5; possibly TRBD1 for D (5 bases). V shed 5 bases and J shed 7 bases, with 10 bases lying between them. CDR3 length: 12 amino acids. The V gene's germline CDR1 is SGHRS and CDR2 YFSETQ.

This clone was picked up a small number of times. V and J are TRBV7-9 and TRBJ2-2, with 7 bases lining up with TRBD1. CDR1 is SEHNR and CDR2 is FQNEAQ in the germline V gene (reference sequence). After removal of 8 bases from V and 1 base from J, the junction contained 1 base not matched to a gene. The CDR3 extends over 13 amino acids. CDR3 loop: CASGTENTGELFF. CDR3 in DNA: TGTGCCAGCGGGACAGAGAACACCGGGGAGCTGTTTTTT.

CDR3 region: CSVDTGRGTTDTQYF. CDR3 DNA sequence: TGCAGCGTTGATACGGGACGGGGGACCACAGATACGCAGTATTTT. This rearrangement joins TRBV29-1 to TRBJ2-3, with D perhaps TRBD2 (6 bases). Germline-derived CDR1 and CDR2 are SQVTM and ANQGSEA. This CDR3 region has 15 residues. V lost 3 bases to trimming and J lost 2 bases, with 15 bases between them.

The chain joins TRBV19 to TRBJ1-4; possible D gene TRBD1, 6 bases. Germline V gene data show CDR1 as LNHDA and CDR2 as SQIVND (reference sequence). The CDR3 loop spans 15 amino acids. Trimming took 1 base from V and 2 from J, leaving 8 bases between them. Written as DNA, the CDR3 is TGTGCCAGTAGTATAGCAGGGGTGACTAATGAAAAACTGTTTTTT. It is translated as CASSIAGVTNEKLFF.

V usage is TRBV27 and J usage is TRBJ2-1; 7 nucleotides agree with TRBD2. The V gene's germline CDR1 is MNHEY and CDR2 SMNVEV (reference sequence). The CDR3 is made up of 15 amino acids. V trimming: 5 bases; J trimming: 4 bases; junction bases outside the gene matches: 8. CDR3 residues: CASSLGASGYNEQFF. CDR3 DNA: TGTGCCAGCAGTCTTGGGGCTAGCGGTTACAATGAGCAGTTCTTC.

The rearrangement uses TRBV5-1 and TRBJ1-1; D ambiguous. V dropped 0 bases and J dropped 3 bases, with 6 bases sitting between them. From germline, CDR1 is SGHRS and CDR2 YFSETQ. CDR3 length: 13 amino acids. CDR3 bases: TGCGCCAGCAGCTTGGCGGGGTACACTGAAGCTTTCTTT. This encodes CASSLAGYTEAFF.

The V and J genes are TRBV5-4 and TRBJ2-7; D may be TRBD2 (5 bases). The V gene lost 0 bases and the J gene lost 0 bases, with 13 bases spanning the gap. This CDR3 comprises 16 residues. Germline V gene lookup returns CDR1 SGHNT and CDR2 YYREEE (reference sequence). CDR3 sequence reads: CASSLANVGVSYEQYF. CDR3 sequence (DNA): TGTGCCAGCAGCTTGGCCAATGTCGGGGTCTCCTACGAGCAGTACTTC.

The chain joins TRBV7-8 to TRBJ1-2; D possibly corresponds to TRBD1 (5 bases). V shed 5 bases and J shed 2 bases, with 12 bases lying between them. The CDR3 is 14 residues long. CDR1 and CDR2 from the germline V gene are SGHVS and FQNEAQ. CDR3 region: CASSLGGVNYGYTF. CDR3 coding DNA: TGTGCCAGCAGCCTGGGGGGGGTGAACTATGGCTACACCTTC.

This chain links TRBV7-8 with TRBJ1-4; 9 bases agree with TRBD1. Germline CDR1 is SGHVS and CDR2 is FQNEAQ. The CDR3 is made up of 16 amino acids. J lost 8 bases, V lost 3 bases, and 10 bases had no gene match. The CDR3 nucleotides read TGTGCCAGCAGCTTTCGACAGGGGGGAAGGGAGGAAAAACTGTTTTTT. It translates to CASSFRQGGREEKLFF. Combining the CDR3 with reference TRBV7-8 and TRBJ1-4 gives the whole variable domain GAGVSQSPRYKVAKRGQDVALRCDPISGHVSLFWYQQALGQGPEFLTYFQNEAQLDKSGLPSDRFFAERPEGSVSTLKIQRTQQEDSAVYLCASSFRQGGREEKLFFGSGTQLSVL.

This chain connects TRBV6-1 to TRBJ2-3; 7 bases map to TRBD1. V lost 10 bases to trimming and J lost 2 bases; unmatched junction nucleotides: 6. The CDR3 contains 13 residues. The germline CDR1 and CDR2 sequences are MNHNS and SASEGT. CDR3 loop: CATLGQTTDTQYF. The CDR3 coding sequence is TGTGCCACCCTGGGACAGACCACAGATACGCAGTATTTT.

This sequence joins TRBV7-8 and TRBJ2-3, with D hard to call. Per the germline V gene, CDR1 is SGHVS and CDR2 is FQNEAQ. V shed 3 bases and J shed 0 bases, with 7 bases lying between them. This CDR3 contains 14 residues. The chain's CDR3 is CASSFGYSTDTQYF. The DNA for the CDR3 is TGTGCCAGCAGCTTCGGCTATAGCACAGATACGCAGTATTTT.

The chain uses TRBV28 and TRBJ2-5; the D is unclear. CDR1 and CDR2 from the germline V gene are MDHEN and SYDVKM. V was pared by 6 bases and J by 2 bases, with 16 bases between. This CDR3 contains 15 residues. This CDR3 is CASRGFGVGQETQYF. Written as DNA, the CDR3 is TGTGCCAGCAGGGGATTTGGAGTAGGTCAAGAGACCCAGTACTTC.

The chain links TRBV28 to TRBJ1-3; 8 bases agree with TRBD1. V trimming: 5 bases; J trimming: 4 bases; junction bases outside the gene matches: 10. CDR1 is MDHEN, CDR2 SYDVKM, per germline. This CDR3 has 16 residues. The CDR3 spells CASSTQRTGMGNTIYF. The CDR3 DNA reads as TGTGCCAGCAGTACTCAACGGACAGGGATGGGAAACACCATATATTTT.

The V gene is TRBV19, the J gene TRBJ1-2, with TRBD1 identical over 9 bases. V was pared by 3 bases and J by 4 bases, with 15 bases of the junction left unmatched. The CDR3 covers 18 residues. CDR1 is LNHDA, CDR2 SQIVND, per germline (reference sequence). The CDR3 nucleotides are TGTGCCAGTAGTATCATACCGGGACAGGGCGGAGCGGGCTATGGCTACACCTTC. The encoded protein is CASSIIPGQGGAGYGYTF.

The chain joins TRBV30 to TRBJ2-3; D gene uncertain. V lost 8 bases to trimming and J lost 0 bases, with 12 bases between them. The CDR3 is made up of 13 amino acids. Germline loops: CDR1 GTSNPN, CDR2 SVGIG (reference sequence). The chain's CDR3 is CARSRGSTDTQYF. The CDR3 DNA is TGTGCCCGCTCGCGTGGGAGCACAGATACGCAGTATTTT. Drawing the rest from reference TRBV30 and TRBJ2-3, the complete variable domain is SQTIHQWPATLVQPVGSPLSLECTVEGTSNPNLYWYRQAAGRGLQLLFYSVGIGQISSEVPQNLSASRPQDRQFILSSKKLLLSDSGFYLCARSRGSTDTQYFGPGTRLTVL.

The chain couples TRBV19 to TRBJ2-1, with TRBD2 matching over 7 bases. The germline CDR1 and CDR2 sequences are LNHDA and SQIVND (reference sequence). CDR3 length: 16 amino acids. J was trimmed by 0 bases and V by 5 bases; bases with no gene match: 7. CDR3 coding DNA: TGTGCCAGTAGTGTTCTAGCGGCGAGCTCCTACAATGAGCAGTTCTTC. Its protein is CASSVLAASSYNEQFF.